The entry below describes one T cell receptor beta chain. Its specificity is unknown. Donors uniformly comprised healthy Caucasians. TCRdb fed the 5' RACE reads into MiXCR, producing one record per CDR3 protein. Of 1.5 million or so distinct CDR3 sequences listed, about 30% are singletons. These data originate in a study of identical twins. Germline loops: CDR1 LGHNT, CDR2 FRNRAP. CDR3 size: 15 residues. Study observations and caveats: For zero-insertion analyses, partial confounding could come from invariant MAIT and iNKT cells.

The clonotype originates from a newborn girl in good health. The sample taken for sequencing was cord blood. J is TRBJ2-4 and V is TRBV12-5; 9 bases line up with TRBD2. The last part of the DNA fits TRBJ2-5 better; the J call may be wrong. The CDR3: CASGPGTSRQETQYF. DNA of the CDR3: TGTGCTAGTGGCCCTGGGACTAGCAGACAAGAGACCCAGTACTTC.